Following are 11 T cell receptor beta chains from one sample sequenced in a study of blood T cell repertoires in COVID-19. TCRdb's copy holds only in-frame clones and misses some; the assay was immunoSEQ multiplex PCR. The data hold roughly 130,000 clones, with about 92% observed a single time. The sample taken for sequencing was peripheral blood. Receptors were obtained from a man aged 50-60 years with active COVID-19.

This chain links TRBV18 with TRBJ1-4, with D tentatively TRBD1 (5 bases). From germline, CDR1 is KGHSH and CDR2 LQKENI. CDR3 length: 15 residues. The V and J ends lost 6 bases and 4 bases respectively, with 15 bases between them. CDR3 sequence (DNA): TGTGCCAGCTCCCTCGGGACGGGACTTAATGAAAAACTGTTTTTT. The encoded protein is CASSLGTGLNEKLFF. The complete variable domain, with remaining parts taken from reference TRBV18 and TRBJ1-4, reads NAGVMQNPRHLVRRRGQEARLRCSPMKGHSHVYWYRQLPEEGLKFMVYLQKENIIDESGMPKERFSAEFPKEGPSILRIQQVVRGDSAAYFCASSLGTGLNEKLFFGSGTQLSVL.

The CDR3 DNA is TGTGCCAGCAGCTTAGGGACTAACAATGAGCAGTTCTTC. This encodes CASSLGTNNEQFF. The V and J genes are TRBV11-2 and TRBJ2-1, with D tentatively TRBD2 (6 bases). CDR1 is SGHAT and CDR2 is FQNNGV in the germline V gene. V gave up 1 base and J gave up 5 bases, with 6 bases separating them. The CDR3 covers 13 residues.

The chain couples TRBV21-1 to TRBJ1-6; whether TRBD1, the table's D call, matches the DNA was not checked. TRBV21-1 is assigned pseudogene status. The CDR3 is made up of 16 amino acids. CDR3: CASSKNLRQGRSPLHF. For the CDR3, the DNA is TGTGCCAGCAGCAAAAACCTTAGACAGGGGCGTTCACCCCTCCACTTT.

The V and J genes are TRBV2 and TRBJ2-1; D might be TRBD2 (5 bases). The CDR3 sequence is 12 residues long. Trimming cost V 7 bases and J 6 bases, with 10 bases left between them. The germline CDR1 and CDR2 sequences are SNHLY and FYNNEI. CDR3 sequence (DNA): TGTGCCAGCAACGGCGGGCGCAATGAGCAGTTCTTC. Protein product: CASNGGRNEQFF. Variable domain in full (rest from reference TRBV2 and TRBJ2-1): EPEVTQTPSHQVTQMGQEVILRCVPISNHLYFYWYRQILGQKVEFLVSFYNNEISEKSEIFDDQFSVERPDGSNFTLKIRSTKLEDSAMYFCASNGGRNEQFFGPGTRLTVL.

The V call is TRBV2, the J call TRBJ1-1; possibly TRBD1 for D (6 bases). Germline CDR1 SNHLY, CDR2 FYNNEI. CDR3 length: 14 residues. V was clipped by 5 bases and J by 0 bases, with 10 bases between them. The CDR3 nucleotides read TGTGCCAGCAGTAGGGACATCTTGAACACTGAAGCTTTCTTT. It is translated as CASSRDILNTEAFF. Drawing the rest from reference TRBV2 and TRBJ1-1, the complete variable domain is EPEVTQTPSHQVTQMGQEVILRCVPISNHLYFYWYRQILGQKVEFLVSFYNNEISEKSEIFDDQFSVERPDGSNFTLKIRSTKLEDSAMYFCASSRDILNTEAFFGQGTRLTVV.

The chain links TRBV19 to TRBJ2-3; no clear D gene. V lost 5 bases and J lost 0, with 12 bases in between. The length of the CDR3 is 15 residues. Germline lookup yields CDR1 LNHDA and CDR2 SQIVND (reference sequence). The CDR3 here is CASSSHRVSTDTQYF. CDR3 in DNA: TGTGCCAGTAGTTCGCACAGAGTTAGCACAGATACGCAGTATTTT.

This chain links TRBV27 with TRBJ2-3; 13 bases map to TRBD2. J lost 3 bases, V lost 5 bases, and 8 bases had no gene match. Germline V gene sequence: CDR1 MNHEY, CDR2 SMNVEV (reference sequence). This CDR3 is built from 17 residues. Written as DNA, the CDR3 is TGTGCCAGCAGTCCGCGGACTAGCGGGAGTCGAACAGATACGCAGTATTTT. Translating gives CASSPRTSGSRTDTQYF.

V is TRBV14 and J is TRBJ2-5; 7 bases match TRBD1. Unmatched junction bases numbered 2, after V lost 3 bases and J lost 4 bases. The CDR3 spans 13 residues. Germline CDR1 SGHDN, CDR2 FVKESK. CDR3 coding DNA: TGTGCCAGCAGCCACTACAGGGGAGAGACCCAGTACTTC. It specifies CASSHYRGETQYF.

The rearrangement uses TRBV4-2 and TRBJ2-1; no firm D call. The CDR3 spans 15 residues. The germline gives CDR1 LGHNA, CDR2 YNFKEQ. The germline V and J ends were trimmed by 0 bases and 6 bases, with 12 bases remaining between them. In nucleotides, the CDR3 is TGTGCCAGCAGCCAAGACCCTCCTGCCGGCAATGAGCAGTTCTTC. Translated: CASSQDPPAGNEQFF.

The genes are TRBV5-6 and TRBJ1-2; no clear D. Germline-derived CDR1 and CDR2 are SGHDT and YYEEEE. The CDR3 is 17 residues long. The V gene lost 0 bases and the J gene lost 4 bases, with 19 bases spanning the gap. CDR3 in amino acids: CASSLARYGLDVYGYTF. The DNA of the CDR3 is TGTGCCAGCAGCTTGGCCCGCTACGGACTAGACGTCTATGGCTACACCTTC.

This chain connects TRBV9 to TRBJ1-3, with D tentatively TRBD1 (5 bases). Trimming pared 3 bases from V and 0 bases from J, leaving 13 bases between. Germline-derived CDR1 and CDR2 are SGDLS and YYNGEE. The CDR3 has 16 residues. For the CDR3, the DNA is TGTGCCAGCAGCGCCCATCCAGGGAACTCTGGAAACACCATATATTTT. It codes for CASSAHPGNSGNTIYF. Full variable domain (outside the CDR3, taken from reference TRBV9 and TRBJ1-3): DSGVTQTPKHLITATGQRVTLRCSPRSGDLSVYWYQQSLDQGLQFLIQYYNGEERAKGNILERFSAQQFPDLHSELNLSSLELGDSALYFCASSAHPGNSGNTIYFGEGSWLTVV.